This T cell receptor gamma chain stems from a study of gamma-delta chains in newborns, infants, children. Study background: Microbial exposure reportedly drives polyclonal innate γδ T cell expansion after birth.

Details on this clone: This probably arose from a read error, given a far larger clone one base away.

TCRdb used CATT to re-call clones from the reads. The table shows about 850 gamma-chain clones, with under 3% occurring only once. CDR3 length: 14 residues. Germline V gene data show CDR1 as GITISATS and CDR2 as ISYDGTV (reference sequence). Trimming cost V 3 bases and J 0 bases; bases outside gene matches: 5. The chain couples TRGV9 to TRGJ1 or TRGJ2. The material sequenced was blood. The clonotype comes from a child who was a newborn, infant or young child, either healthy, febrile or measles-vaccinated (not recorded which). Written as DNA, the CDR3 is TGTGCCTTGTGGGAGCCGAAGAATTATTATAAGAAACTCTTT. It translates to CALWEPKNYYKKLF.